Listed below are T cell receptor beta chains from one sample, sequenced in a study of blood T cell repertoires in COVID-19. TCRdb's copy holds only in-frame clones and misses some; the assay was immunoSEQ multiplex PCR. The sample lists tens of thousands of clones; 88% were seen once. Sequences were obtained from peripheral blood. The receptors were sampled from a human donor in a cohort sampled during active COVID-19. CDR3s include the opening cysteine and the closing phenylalanine or tryptophan. Each record gives: V gene, D gene, CDR3 length, clone size, J gene, CDR3 DNA, CDR3 protein. The D gene is left open where the match is weak. Expanded clones are given a class, and other clones once, few, many or no size at all.

v_call: TRBV19; d_call: .; cdr3_length: 13; clone_size: .; j_call: TRBJ2-1; cdr3_nt: TGTGCCAGTAGTATATTAGAATCTGGTGAGCAGTTCTTC; cdr3_aa: CASSILESGEQFF
v_call: TRBV9; d_call: .; cdr3_length: 16; clone_size: .; j_call: TRBJ2-7; cdr3_nt: TGTGCCAGCAGCAAGGGGGTCCTCATGGATGCCTACGAGCAGTACTTC; cdr3_aa: CASSKGVLMDAYEQYF
v_call: TRBV5-5; d_call: TRBD1; cdr3_length: 13; clone_size: once; j_call: TRBJ1-1; cdr3_nt: TGTGCCAGCAGCCCGACAGGGGTCGCTGAAGCTTTCTTT; cdr3_aa: CASSPTGVAEAFF
v_call: TRBV28; d_call: TRBD2; cdr3_length: 18; clone_size: .; j_call: TRBJ2-1; cdr3_nt: TGTGCCAGCACCCTGACTAGCGGGAGATCGGTCGGGGCCAATGAGCAGTTCTTC; cdr3_aa: CASTLTSGRSVGANEQFF
v_call: TRBV3-1/TRBV3-2; d_call: TRBD1; cdr3_length: 13; clone_size: .; j_call: TRBJ1-1; cdr3_nt: TGTGCCAGCAGCCTACAGGGGGCGCGTGAAGCTTTCTTT; cdr3_aa: CASSLQGAREAFF
v_call: TRBV7-2; d_call: .; cdr3_length: 15; clone_size: .; j_call: TRBJ1-2; cdr3_nt: TGTGCCAGCAGCCTTCAACAGGGTGGTGGCTATGGCTACACCTTC; cdr3_aa: CASSLQQGGGYGYTF
v_call: TRBV19; d_call: .; cdr3_length: 13; clone_size: .; j_call: TRBJ1-1; cdr3_nt: TGTGCCAGTAGTCCCCGACAGAACACTGAAGCTTTCTTT; cdr3_aa: CASSPRQNTEAFF
v_call: TRBV24-1; d_call: .; cdr3_length: 14; clone_size: .; j_call: TRBJ1-2; cdr3_nt: TGTGCCACCAGTGATCCCAACCCGGTACATGGCTACACCTTC; cdr3_aa: CATSDPNPVHGYTF
v_call: TRBV7-9; d_call: .; cdr3_length: 18; clone_size: .; j_call: TRBJ2-6; cdr3_nt: TGTGCCAGCAGCTTGCGCAGAAGTGGGCTGACCGGGGCCAACGTCCTGACTTTC; cdr3_aa: CASSLRRSGLTGANVLTF
v_call: TRBV6-5; d_call: .; cdr3_length: 15; clone_size: .; j_call: TRBJ2-7; cdr3_nt: TGTGCCGGGGAGTCTACTGGCCGGAGCTCCTACGAGCAGTACTTC; cdr3_aa: CAGESTGRSSYEQYF
v_call: TRBV24-1; d_call: .; cdr3_length: 14; clone_size: .; j_call: TRBJ2-1; cdr3_nt: TGTGCCACCAGTGATTCTCCCGGCGGACAGGAGCAGTTCTTC; cdr3_aa: CATSDSPGGQEQFF
v_call: TRBV18; d_call: .; cdr3_length: 14; clone_size: .; j_call: TRBJ1-6; cdr3_nt: TGTGCCAGCTCAAAAAGCTCGGGTAATTCACCCCTCCACTTT; cdr3_aa: CASSKSSGNSPLHF
v_call: TRBV10-3; d_call: .; cdr3_length: 14; clone_size: .; j_call: TRBJ1-2; cdr3_nt: TGTGCCATCAGTGAGTCTGGAGTTAACTATGGCTACACCTTC; cdr3_aa: CAISESGVNYGYTF
v_call: TRBV19; d_call: .; cdr3_length: 17; clone_size: .; j_call: TRBJ2-3; cdr3_nt: TGTGCCAGTAGCTACAGGGGGGGAGCCACTAGCACAGATACGCAGTATTTT; cdr3_aa: CASSYRGGATSTDTQYF
v_call: TRBV4-1; d_call: TRBD2; cdr3_length: 18; clone_size: .; j_call: TRBJ2-4; cdr3_nt: TGCGCCAGCAGCCAGGGACTAGCGGGAGGGTTAGCCAAAAACATTCAGTACTTC; cdr3_aa: CASSQGLAGGLAKNIQYF
v_call: TRBV11-3; d_call: TRBD1; cdr3_length: 15; clone_size: .; j_call: TRBJ2-3; cdr3_nt: TGTGCCAGCAGCCCGGGACAGGGCAAAACAGATACGCAGTATTTT; cdr3_aa: CASSPGQGKTDTQYF
v_call: TRBV6-1; d_call: .; cdr3_length: 14; clone_size: .; j_call: TRBJ2-7; cdr3_nt: TGTGCCAGCAGTGAAAATTTCGGGGGCTACGAGCAGTACTTC; cdr3_aa: CASSENFGGYEQYF
v_call: TRBV3-1/TRBV3-2; d_call: .; cdr3_length: 16; clone_size: once; j_call: TRBJ2-1; cdr3_nt: TGTGCCAGCAGCCAAGACCCCGACGCGGGCGACAATGAGCAGTTCTTC; cdr3_aa: CASSQDPDAGDNEQFF
v_call: TRBV19; d_call: TRBD2; cdr3_length: 15; clone_size: .; j_call: TRBJ2-2; cdr3_nt: TGTGCCAGTAGTACTTTATGGGGGAGGGCCGGGGAGCTGTTTTTT; cdr3_aa: CASSTLWGRAGELFF
v_call: TRBV5-6; d_call: TRBD1; cdr3_length: 15; clone_size: .; j_call: TRBJ2-5; cdr3_nt: TGTGCCAGCAGCTATCGGACAGGGACCCAAGAGACCCAGTACTTC; cdr3_aa: CASSYRTGTQETQYF
v_call: TRBV11-2; d_call: TRBD1; cdr3_length: 14; clone_size: .; j_call: TRBJ2-7; cdr3_nt: TGTGCCAGCAGCGGGTGGACAGGGGCCAACGAGCAGTACTTC; cdr3_aa: CASSGWTGANEQYF
v_call: TRBV7-9; d_call: TRBD1; cdr3_length: 18; clone_size: medium-sized; j_call: TRBJ1-2; cdr3_nt: TGTGCCAGCAGCTTAGGATACGGAAGTAGACAGGGGAACTATGGCTACACCTTC; cdr3_aa: CASSLGYGSRQGNYGYTF
v_call: TRBV5-1; d_call: .; cdr3_length: 14; clone_size: .; j_call: TRBJ2-5; cdr3_nt: TGCGCCAGCAGCTTGACGCAGGGGCGAAAGACCCAGTACTTC; cdr3_aa: CASSLTQGRKTQYF
v_call: TRBV7-9; d_call: TRBD2; cdr3_length: 14; clone_size: .; j_call: TRBJ2-7; cdr3_nt: TGTGCCAGCAGTATTGGCGGGGGAAGCTACGAGCAGTACTTC; cdr3_aa: CASSIGGGSYEQYF
v_call: TRBV5-8; d_call: TRBD1; cdr3_length: 13; clone_size: .; j_call: TRBJ1-5; cdr3_nt: TGTGCCAGCAGCCGACAGGGGGATCAGCCCCAGCATTTT; cdr3_aa: CASSRQGDQPQHF
v_call: TRBV3-1/TRBV3-2; d_call: TRBD2; cdr3_length: 16; clone_size: .; j_call: TRBJ2-5; cdr3_nt: TGTGCCAGCAGCCCCTGGGTAGCGGGAGGCGGGGAGACCCAGTACTTC; cdr3_aa: CASSPWVAGGGETQYF
v_call: TRBV28; d_call: TRBD1; cdr3_length: 13; clone_size: once; j_call: TRBJ2-7; cdr3_nt: TGTGCCAGCAGTTTGGGACAGGGCGTACGGCAGTACTTC; cdr3_aa: CASSLGQGVRQYF
v_call: TRBV19; d_call: TRBD1; cdr3_length: 14; clone_size: .; j_call: TRBJ1-5; cdr3_nt: TGTGCCATTGGGGGACAGGTTATCAATCAGCCCCAGCATTTT; cdr3_aa: CAIGGQVINQPQHF
v_call: TRBV5-8; d_call: .; cdr3_length: 13; clone_size: .; j_call: TRBJ2-1; cdr3_nt: TGTGCCAGCAGCCCCCGGCGGTACAATGAGCAGTTCTTC; cdr3_aa: CASSPRRYNEQFF
v_call: TRBV19; d_call: .; cdr3_length: 16; clone_size: .; j_call: TRBJ1-3; cdr3_nt: TGTGCCAGTAGTAATTCGAAAGACAGGTCTGGAAACACCATATATTTT; cdr3_aa: CASSNSKDRSGNTIYF
v_call: TRBV2; d_call: TRBD1; cdr3_length: 14; clone_size: .; j_call: TRBJ2-3; cdr3_nt: TGTGCCAGCAGTCCGGGACAGGTTGCAGATACGCAGTATTTT; cdr3_aa: CASSPGQVADTQYF
v_call: TRBV18; d_call: .; cdr3_length: 13; clone_size: .; j_call: TRBJ2-4; cdr3_nt: TGTGCCAGCTCACCTAAGGGAGGGGGCATTCAGTACTTC; cdr3_aa: CASSPKGGGIQYF
v_call: TRBV28; d_call: TRBD1; cdr3_length: 14; clone_size: .; j_call: TRBJ1-6; cdr3_nt: TGTGCCACCGCCCGGACAGGGTTTAATTCACCCCTCCACTTT; cdr3_aa: CATARTGFNSPLHF
v_call: TRBV6-6; d_call: .; cdr3_length: 14; clone_size: .; j_call: TRBJ2-7; cdr3_nt: TGTGCCAGCAGTTACTCGGCAGGGTCCTACGAGCAGTACTTC; cdr3_aa: CASSYSAGSYEQYF
v_call: TRBV14; d_call: TRBD2; cdr3_length: 15; clone_size: .; j_call: TRBJ2-5; cdr3_nt: TGTGCCAGCAGCCGGGGACTAGCGAGGGGAGAGACCCAGTACTTC; cdr3_aa: CASSRGLARGETQYF
v_call: TRBV5-1; d_call: TRBD2; cdr3_length: 15; clone_size: .; j_call: TRBJ2-3; cdr3_nt: TGCGCCAGCAGCAGCCTAGCGGGGGCCACAGATACGCAGTATTTT; cdr3_aa: CASSSLAGATDTQYF
v_call: TRBV9; d_call: TRBD1; cdr3_length: 14; clone_size: once; j_call: TRBJ1-2; cdr3_nt: TGTGCCAGCAGCACGACCGGACAGGATTATGGCTACACCTTC; cdr3_aa: CASSTTGQDYGYTF
v_call: TRBV2; d_call: .; cdr3_length: 14; clone_size: few; j_call: TRBJ1-1; cdr3_nt: TGTGCCAGCAGTGAAAGGGGGATGAACACTGAAGCTTTCTTT; cdr3_aa: CASSERGMNTEAFF
v_call: TRBV7-9; d_call: TRBD2; cdr3_length: 17; clone_size: medium-sized; j_call: TRBJ2-1; cdr3_nt: TGTGCCAGCAGCTTAGCCATAGCGGGAGTCTCCTACAATGAGCAGTTCTTC; cdr3_aa: CASSLAIAGVSYNEQFF
v_call: TRBV5-1; d_call: TRBD2; cdr3_length: 16; clone_size: .; j_call: TRBJ2-5; cdr3_nt: TGCGCCAGCAGCTTGTCCCCAGCGGGGGTTTCAGAGACCCAGTACTTC; cdr3_aa: CASSLSPAGVSETQYF
v_call: TRBV7-7; d_call: .; cdr3_length: 14; clone_size: .; j_call: TRBJ2-5; cdr3_nt: TGTGCTAGCAGCCCACGACTAGTCGGAGAGACCCAGTACTTC; cdr3_aa: CASSPRLVGETQYF
v_call: TRBV27; d_call: .; cdr3_length: 13; clone_size: once; j_call: TRBJ1-1; cdr3_nt: TGTGCCAGCAGCCTCTGGCAGAACACTGAAGCTTTCTTT; cdr3_aa: CASSLWQNTEAFF
v_call: TRBV5-1; d_call: .; cdr3_length: 16; clone_size: .; j_call: TRBJ1-5; cdr3_nt: TGCGCCAGCAGCTTAACGGGTTTGATGGGCAATCAGCCCCAGCATTTT; cdr3_aa: CASSLTGLMGNQPQHF
v_call: TRBV7-9; d_call: .; cdr3_length: 18; clone_size: .; j_call: TRBJ2-7; cdr3_nt: TGTGCCAGCAGCTTCCGGGACAGGGGAAGCGGGAGGAGTTACGAGCAGTACTTC; cdr3_aa: CASSFRDRGSGRSYEQYF
v_call: TRBV6-5; d_call: .; cdr3_length: 14; clone_size: .; j_call: TRBJ2-6; cdr3_nt: TGTGCCAGTTACAGGTTCTCTGGGGCCAACGTCCTGACTTTC; cdr3_aa: CASYRFSGANVLTF